The 22 T cell receptor beta chains below were found in one sample sequenced in a study of cytomegalovirus exposure and HLA in healthy donors (dated by TCRdb to the late 2010s). The library was produced with the immunoSEQ multiplex PCR assay. For the multiplex PCR, a mixture combining 60 forward primers for TCR Vbeta segments and 13 reverse primers for TCR Jbeta segments was used. As stored in TCRdb, this immuneACCESS dataset retains in-frame rearrangements with V and J assigned. A fraction of the clones does not appear; measured against another copy, unresolved V genes explain less than half of the discrepancy, and the remainder lacks a known reason. The sample data list almost 200,000 clones, and around 79% of these were observed just once. The top ten constitute nearly 0.4% of the sample. Sequencing input: PBMCs. All receptors derive from a male donor in good health and CMV-seropositive.

The CDR3 DNA is TGTGCCAGCAGGGGGGGACAGCGGTGGGGCTACACCTTC. Translating gives CASRGGQRWGYTF. V gene TRBV28 combines with J gene TRBJ1-2, with 7 nucleotides matching TRBD1. CDR3 length: 13 residues. Trimming at V came to 6 bases and at J to 8 bases, leaving 9 bases not matched to a gene. Germline V lookup: CDR1 MDHEN, CDR2 SYDVKM.

This clone was observed a few times. The chain joins TRBV10-2 to TRBJ1-1, with a tentative D call TRBD1 (5 bases). The germline V gene encodes CDR1 WSHSY and CDR2 SAAADI. V gave up 6 bases and J gave up 1 base, with 12 bases separating them. The CDR3 has 14 residues. Here the CDR3 reads CASSVRQTNTEAFF. The CDR3 DNA is TGCGCCAGCAGCGTTCGACAGACGAACACTGAAGCTTTCTTT.

This sequence joins TRBV7-2 and TRBJ2-7; D is possibly TRBD2 (6 bases). This CDR3 region has 15 residues. From germline, CDR1 is SGHTA and CDR2 FQGNSA. Trimming took off 2 bases at V and 6 bases at J, with 17 bases between the two ends. This CDR3 is CASSLLGMEGPEQYF. The CDR3 region has the DNA TGTGCCAGCAGCTTACTGGGGATGGAGGGCCCCGAGCAGTACTTC.

This clone is a singleton in its sample. V is TRBV27 and J is TRBJ1-6; the D gene is possibly TRBD1 (6 bases). V dropped 0 bases and J dropped 13 bases, with 19 bases sitting between them. Germline CDR1 is MNHEY and CDR2 is SMNVEV (reference sequence). The CDR3 has 16 amino acids. The CDR3 nucleotides read TGTGCCAGCAGTTTATCAGGGCAGGGGTATTGGTCCCCCCTCCACTTT. Its protein product is CASSLSGQGYWSPLHF.

The gene calls are TRBV2 and TRBJ2-5; tentative D call: TRBD2 (6 bases). The CDR3 is made up of 14 amino acids. V lost 6 bases and J 2 bases, leaving 13 bases between the germline ends. Germline CDR1 SNHLY, CDR2 FYNNEI. The CDR3 nucleotides are TGTGCCAGCAGCGCCCTAGCGCGACAAGAGACCCAGTACTTC. This encodes CASSALARQETQYF.

The V and J genes are TRBV6-5 and TRBJ1-4, with 7 nucleotides matching TRBD1. Per germline, CDR1 MNHEY and CDR2 SVGAGI. The CDR3 runs 15 residues. Trimming cost V 6 bases and J 3 bases; bases outside gene matches: 7. The CDR3: CASRQEGAANEKLFF. In DNA, the CDR3 is TGTGCCAGCAGACAGGAGGGGGCGGCTAATGAAAAACTGTTTTTT.

The V and J genes are TRBV2 and TRBJ1-4; 8 bases line up with TRBD1. This CDR3 has 16 amino acids. Trimming removed 1 base from V and 5 bases from J; junction bases left unmatched: 6. Germline V gives CDR1 SNHLY, CDR2 FYNNEI. The CDR3, as DNA: TGTGCCAGCAGTGAAGGGACAGGGAGGCGGAATGAAAAACTGTTTTTT. Translated: CASSEGTGRRNEKLFF.

V is TRBV7-2 and J is TRBJ1-4; D is ambiguous. Trimming shortened V by 5 bases and J by 10 bases, and 17 bases separated the two germline ends. Germline CDR1 reads SGHTA; CDR2 reads FQGNSA. This CDR3 region has 14 residues. The CDR3 here is CASSLETNRGKLFF. Here the CDR3 DNA reads TGTGCCAGCAGCCTAGAAACTAATCGGGGAAAACTGTTTTTT.

The chain employs TRBV7-3 and TRBJ1-5; D remains ambiguous. The CDR3 has 15 amino acids. The V and J ends lost 2 bases and 3 bases respectively, with 11 bases between them. CDR1 is SGHTA, CDR2 FQGTGA, per germline. This CDR3 reads CASSLGPGVNQPQHF. The DNA for the CDR3 is TGTGCCAGCAGCTTAGGCCCCGGGGTCAATCAGCCCCAGCATTTT.

This chain connects TRBV29-1 to TRBJ2-6; 9 bases map to TRBD1. The J segment lost 1 base and the V segment lost 6 bases, leaving 7 bases of the junction unmatched. The germline V gene encodes CDR1 SQVTM and CDR2 ANQGSEA. The length of the CDR3 is 16 residues. CDR3 bases: TGCAGCGTGGCCGGGACAGGGACGTCTGGGGCCAACGTCCTGACTTTC. Amino acids: CSVAGTGTSGANVLTF.

This clone was recorded a few times. This chain links TRBV7-3 with TRBJ2-2; 8 bases fit TRBD1. Per the germline V gene, CDR1 is SGHTA and CDR2 is FQGTGA. V was clipped by 5 bases and J by 5 bases; unmatched bases: 4. CDR3 length equals 14 residues. The CDR3 here is CASSPRQGTGELFF. The CDR3 DNA sequence: TGTGCCAGCAGCCCCAGACAGGGGACCGGGGAGCTGTTTTTT.

The chain recombines TRBV27 with TRBJ2-5; D unclear. Germline assignment: CDR1 MNHEY and CDR2 SMNVEV (reference sequence). V was pared by 6 bases and J by 5 bases, with 13 bases between. This CDR3 is 13 amino acids long. CDR3 region: CASSPPARETQYF. The CDR3 region has the DNA TGTGCCAGCAGCCCCCCGGCCAGGGAGACCCAGTACTTC.

This sequence joins TRBV7-2 and TRBJ1-1; D is uncertain. Trimming removed 5 bases at V and 2 bases at J, with 15 bases between. Germline assignment: CDR1 SGHTA and CDR2 FQGNSA. The CDR3 has 15 residues. DNA for the CDR3: TGTGCCAGCAGCCCCGCTGGGTCTAGAAACACTGAAGCTTTCTTT. Its translation is CASSPAGSRNTEAFF.

This clone turned up a few times. V gene TRBV5-1 combines with J gene TRBJ2-2; 8 positions match TRBD2. V lost 5 bases and J lost 2; bases outside the gene matches: 5. Germline CDR1 SGHRS, CDR2 YFSETQ. This CDR3 region has 15 residues. The CDR3 DNA follows: TGCGCCAGCAGGGAACTAGCGGAAAACACCGGGGAGCTGTTTTTT. Translation gives CASRELAENTGELFF.

The rearrangement links TRBV6-1 to TRBJ1-5, with D possibly TRBD1 on 5 matching bases. Looked up from germline, CDR1 is MNHNS and CDR2 is SASEGT. V lost 3 bases to trimming and J lost 0 bases, with 15 bases between them. The CDR3 runs 17 residues. CDR3 residues: CASSDGAWGRSNQPQHF. The DNA of the CDR3 is TGTGCCAGCAGTGATGGGGCTTGGGGTCGTAGCAATCAGCCCCAGCATTTT.

The V and J genes are TRBV15 and TRBJ2-5; maybe TRBD2 (6 bases). The J call may be in error: the DNA end matches TRBJ2-7 better. CDR3 size: 16 residues. Germline-derived CDR1 and CDR2 are LNHNV and YYDKDF (reference sequence). The CDR3 bases are TGTGCCACCAGCAGAGATCGAGTAGCGGCTTCTTACGAGCAGTACTTC. Translation gives CATSRDRVAASYEQYF.

V usage is TRBV7-9 and J usage is TRBJ2-5; 11 bases match TRBD2. The V and J ends lost 6 bases and 2 bases, in that order; junction bases with no gene match: 8. This CDR3 is 16 amino acids long. The germline CDR1 and CDR2 sequences are SEHNR and FQNEAQ (reference sequence). Here the CDR3 reads CASSPWGTSGQETQYF. The CDR3 DNA is TGTGCCAGCAGTCCTTGGGGGACTAGCGGACAAGAGACCCAGTACTTC.

The chain is built from TRBV4-3 and TRBJ2-6; 9 bases agree with TRBD2. Losses at the gene ends were 3 bases for V and 0 bases for J; bases not matched to a gene: 12. This CDR3 is 20 amino acids long. Per germline, CDR1 LGHNA and CDR2 YSLEER. CDR3 nucleotides: TGCGCCAGCAGCCAGGTACTAGCGGGCCTTGTCAGCTCTGGGGCCAACGTCCTGACTTTC. It specifies CASSQVLAGLVSSGANVLTF.

This chain uses TRBV7-2 with TRBJ2-5; D gene unclear. Between the trimmed V and J ends, which lost 4 bases and 1 base, there was a span of 10 bases. This CDR3 is 14 amino acids long. Germline V gene data show CDR1 as SGHTA and CDR2 as FQGNSA. CDR3 amino acids: CASSSFRVQETQYF. The CDR3 DNA is TGTGCCAGCAGCTCCTTCCGGGTCCAAGAGACCCAGTACTTC.

V is TRBV9 and J is TRBJ1-2; the D gene is possibly TRBD1 (5 bases). The CDR3 loop spans 16 amino acids. Germline loops: CDR1 SGDLS, CDR2 YYNGEE. V lost 6 bases to trimming and J lost 4 bases, with 22 bases between them. CDR3 nucleotides: TGTGCCAGCATCCCCCCGACTAGGGGCGGTCTCTATGGCTACACCTTC. Protein: CASIPPTRGGLYGYTF.

The rearrangement joins TRBV5-5 to TRBJ1-1; the D gene is possibly TRBD1 (5 bases). The germline V and J ends were trimmed by 3 bases and 5 bases, with 17 bases remaining between them. CDR1 SGHKS and CDR2 YYEKEE come from the germline V gene (reference sequence). The CDR3 has 15 residues. This CDR3 is CASSSGRGVWTEAFF. The CDR3 DNA is TGTGCCAGCAGCTCAGGACGGGGGGTTTGGACTGAAGCTTTCTTT.

This clone was detected once. The chain uses TRBV11-2 and TRBJ2-5; D remains ambiguous. Trimming pared 1 base from V and 4 bases from J, leaving 10 bases between. The germline V gene has CDR1 SGHAT and CDR2 FQNNGV. The CDR3 contains 14 residues. This CDR3 reads CASSLVSIRETQYF. Written as DNA, the CDR3 is TGTGCCAGCAGCTTAGTGTCTATCCGAGAGACCCAGTACTTC.